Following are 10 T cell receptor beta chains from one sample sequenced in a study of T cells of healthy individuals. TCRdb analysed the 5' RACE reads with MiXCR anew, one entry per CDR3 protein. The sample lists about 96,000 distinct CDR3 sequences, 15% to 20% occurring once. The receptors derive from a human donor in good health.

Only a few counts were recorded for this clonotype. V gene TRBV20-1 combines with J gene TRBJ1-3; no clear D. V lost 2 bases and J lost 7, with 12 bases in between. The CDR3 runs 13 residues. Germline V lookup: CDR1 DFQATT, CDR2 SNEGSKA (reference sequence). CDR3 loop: CSARLPGRNTIYF. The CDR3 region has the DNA TGCAGTGCTAGACTACCGGGAAGGAACACCATATATTTT.

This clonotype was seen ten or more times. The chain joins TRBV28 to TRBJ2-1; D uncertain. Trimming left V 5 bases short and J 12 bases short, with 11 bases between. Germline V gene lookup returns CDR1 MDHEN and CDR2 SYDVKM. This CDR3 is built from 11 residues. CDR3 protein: CASSHRMWQFF. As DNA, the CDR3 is TGTGCCAGCAGTCACAGAATGTGGCAGTTCTTC.

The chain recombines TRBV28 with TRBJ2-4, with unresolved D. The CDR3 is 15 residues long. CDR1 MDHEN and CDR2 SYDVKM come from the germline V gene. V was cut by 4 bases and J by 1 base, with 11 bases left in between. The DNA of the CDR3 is TGTGCCAGCAGTTCCCGCCTAAGGGCCAAAAACATTCAGTACTTC. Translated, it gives CASSSRLRAKNIQYF.

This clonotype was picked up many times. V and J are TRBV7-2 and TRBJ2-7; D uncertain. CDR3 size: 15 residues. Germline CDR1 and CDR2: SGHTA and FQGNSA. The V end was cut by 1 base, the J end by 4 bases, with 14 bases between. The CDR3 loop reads CASSLGQTLGYEQYF. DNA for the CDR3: TGTGCCAGCAGCTTAGGGCAAACCCTGGGGTACGAGCAGTACTTC.

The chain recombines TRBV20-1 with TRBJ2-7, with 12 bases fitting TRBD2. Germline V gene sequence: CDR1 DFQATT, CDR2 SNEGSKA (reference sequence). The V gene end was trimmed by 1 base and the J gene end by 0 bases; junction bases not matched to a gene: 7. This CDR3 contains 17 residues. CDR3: CSARAALAGGLSYEQYF. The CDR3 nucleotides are TGCAGTGCTAGAGCTGCCCTAGCGGGAGGGCTCTCCTACGAGCAGTACTTC.

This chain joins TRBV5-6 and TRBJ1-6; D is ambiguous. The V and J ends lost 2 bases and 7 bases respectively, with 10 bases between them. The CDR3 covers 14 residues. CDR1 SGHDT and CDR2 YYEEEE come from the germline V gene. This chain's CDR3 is CASSLDMGNSPLHF. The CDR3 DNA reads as TGTGCCAGCAGCTTAGACATGGGCAATTCACCCCTCCACTTT.

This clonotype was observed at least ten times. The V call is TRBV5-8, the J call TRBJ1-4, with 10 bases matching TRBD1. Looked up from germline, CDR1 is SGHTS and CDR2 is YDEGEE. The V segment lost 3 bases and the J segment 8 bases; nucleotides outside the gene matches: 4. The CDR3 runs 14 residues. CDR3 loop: CASSSGTGEEKLFF. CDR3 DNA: TGTGCCAGCAGCTCCGGGACAGGGGAGGAAAAACTGTTTTTT.

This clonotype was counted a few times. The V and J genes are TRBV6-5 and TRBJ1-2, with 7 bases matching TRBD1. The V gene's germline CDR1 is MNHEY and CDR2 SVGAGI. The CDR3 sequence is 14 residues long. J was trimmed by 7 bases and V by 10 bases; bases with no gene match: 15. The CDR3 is CATKETGRASGYTF. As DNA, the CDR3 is TGTGCCACCAAGGAGACAGGGCGAGCAAGTGGCTACACCTTC.

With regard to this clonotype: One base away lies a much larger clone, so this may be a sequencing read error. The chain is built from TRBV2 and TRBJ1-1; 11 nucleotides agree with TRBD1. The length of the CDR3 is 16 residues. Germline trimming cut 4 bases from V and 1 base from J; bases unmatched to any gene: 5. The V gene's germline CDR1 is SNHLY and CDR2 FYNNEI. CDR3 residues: CASSVGTGGQNTEAFF. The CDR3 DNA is TGTGCCAGCAGTGTCGGGACAGGGGGTCAGAACACTGAAGCTTTCTTT.

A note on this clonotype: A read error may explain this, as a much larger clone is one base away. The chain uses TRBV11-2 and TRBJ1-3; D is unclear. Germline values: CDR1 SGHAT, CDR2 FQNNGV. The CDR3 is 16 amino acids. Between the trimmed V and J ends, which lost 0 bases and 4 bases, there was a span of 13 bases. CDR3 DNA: TGTGCCAGCAGCTTAGACCCCGGCGTGGTCGGAAACACCATATATTTT. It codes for CASSLDPGVVGNTIYF.